The T cell receptor (beta chain) described here comes from a study of regulatory T cells in long-lasting Graves disease (dated by TCRdb to 2020 to 2022). With regard to the full study: Patients with newly diagnosed Graves' disease had been on antithyroid drugs for under 3 months. Persistent Graves' disease patients were compared with newly diagnosed Graves' disease patients by peripheral blood TCR sequencing and RNA sequencing. The study was conducted in China and was registered as a clinical trial. TCR sequencing covered some 13 persistent and 20 or so newly diagnosed Graves' disease patients, 33 samples in total. The paper's findings and limits, for the study overall: Because the primary lesion, thyroid tissue, could not be accessed, the study looked at peripheral blood alone. Persistent patients shared more public clonotypes among themselves (over 2,500) than newly diagnosed patients did (over 900). The small sample size was acknowledged by the authors as a limitation that may reduce accuracy. Persistent disease showed preferential use of TRBV28, TRBJ1-2 and TRBJ2-5, whereas newly diagnosed disease favored TRBV20-1 and TRBJ2-1. Lower TCR Shannon entropy and fewer highly expanded clones were observed in persistent Graves' disease patients than in newly diagnosed patients, which suggested clonal expansion. Sequencing and analysis were limited to the TCR beta chain.

Trimmed from V: 5 bases; trimmed from J: 1 base; junction bases lacking a gene match: 12. The CDR3 numbers 20 residues from cysteine through phenylalanine. Just the 60-base CDR3 DNA is kept, in frame starting at base 1. CDR1 and CDR2 (KGHDR, SFDVKD) derive from the germline V gene. This sample's time point label indicates: newly diagnosed GD, antithyroid drugs for less than 3 months. For both TCR sequencing and RNA sequencing, RNA was extracted from PBMCs using TRIzol. The diagnosis of Graves' disease was made according to American Thyroid Association guidelines. Patients were recruited from an endocrinology department in Xi'an, China. Each patient gave approximately 9.7 milliliters of peripheral blood, collected in an EDTA anticoagulant tube. Ficoll Paque Plus density gradient separation was used to isolate PBMCs, and no further T cell sorting was done. An Agilent 2100 Bioanalyzer and agarose gel were used to check RNA quality, and a NanoDrop 2000 was used to measure RNA concentration.

This clonotype has ten or more counts. Its antigen remains undetermined. Within one base of it there is no much larger clone, and no base qualities were kept. The protocol used for the library was multiplex PCR. Sequencer: Illumina HiSeq 4000. iRepertoire HTBI primers and Arm-PCR amplification of CDR3 regions were used to construct TCR beta libraries. Before sequencing, the PCR products underwent gel purification. As for the original processing: Gene usage analysis of CDR3 amino acid clonotypes used the 55 to 80 TRBV and about 14 TRBJ segments found across samples. COPE and FqMerger were used to merge the filtered high-quality paired reads into contigs. BLAST was used to align contigs to IMGT TRBV, TRBD and TRBJ reference genes, with CDR3 defined following IMGT. Any clonotype with a frequency above 0.1% was counted as a highly expanded clone. Shannon entropy was used to measure repertoire diversity, and the Gini coefficient was used to measure V-J evenness. A clonotype found in more than one individual was treated as public. TCRdb reprocessed the public reads (quality trimming at Q25 with fastp, clone calling with MiXCR) and kept in-frame beta chains. For every CDR3 protein sequence, its rows merge into one entry that carries the most common genes and DNA. The authors' filters were not applied to this entry. Across this sample there are approximately 310,000 distinct CDR3 sequences, with about a sixth seen only once. More than 30% of the sample is in the top ten clones.

The rearranged chain carries TRBV24-1 and TRBJ2-1, with 14 bases in between that match TRBD2. The clonotype originates from a female donor with Graves disease. This specimen was peripheral blood mononuclear cells (PBMCs), taken at new diagnosis, from a patient treated with antithyroid drugs. The CDR3 region has the sequence CATSGGEHGTSGRSYNEQFF. The DNA sequence is as follows: TGTGCCACCAGTGGAGGAGAACACGGGACTAGCGGGAGATCCTACAATGAGCAGTTCTTC.